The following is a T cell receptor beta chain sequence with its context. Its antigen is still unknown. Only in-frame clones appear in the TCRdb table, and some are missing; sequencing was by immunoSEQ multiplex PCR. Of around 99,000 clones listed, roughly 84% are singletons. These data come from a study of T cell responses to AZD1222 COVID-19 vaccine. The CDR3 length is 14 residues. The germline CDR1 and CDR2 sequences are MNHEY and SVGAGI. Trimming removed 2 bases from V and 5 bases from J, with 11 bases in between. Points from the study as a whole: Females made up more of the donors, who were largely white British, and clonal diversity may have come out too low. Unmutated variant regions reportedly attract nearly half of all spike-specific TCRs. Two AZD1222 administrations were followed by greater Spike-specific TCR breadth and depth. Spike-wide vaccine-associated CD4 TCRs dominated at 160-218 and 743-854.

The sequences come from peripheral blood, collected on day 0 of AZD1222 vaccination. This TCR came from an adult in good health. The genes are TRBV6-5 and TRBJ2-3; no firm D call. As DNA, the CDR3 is TGTGCCAGCAGTTACCTCGCTCAGAGAGATACGCAGTATTTT. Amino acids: CASSYLAQRDTQYF.